Listed below are T cell receptor beta chains from one sample, sequenced in a study of OX40 agonist ivuxolimab in advanced cancers. The data were produced by immunoSEQ multiplex PCR, yet TCRdb's version contains in-frame clones alone and is incomplete. The repertoire consists of around 95,000 clones, with around 87% occurring once and the leading ten covering roughly 0.15%. The sequenced sample was CD4+ or CD8+ T cells sorted from blood, obtained in a trial of the OX40 agonist ivuxolimab. The receptors stem from an adult with an advanced solid tumor such as melanoma, head and neck, liver or kidney cancer. CDR3s leave out the opening cysteine and the closing phenylalanine or tryptophan.

CDR3aa: ASRATGGWNQPQH
v_gene: TRBV19
j_gene: TRBJ1-5

CDR3aa: ASSQDRARGVNSPLH
v_gene: TRBV4-1
j_gene: TRBJ1-6

CDR3aa: ASSPGWRALAKNIQY
v_gene: TRBV18
j_gene: TRBJ2-4

CDR3aa: ASSLRAVPGTEAF
v_gene: TRBV5-6
j_gene: TRBJ1-1

CDR3aa: ASRRQGAYEQY
v_gene: TRBV27
j_gene: TRBJ2-7

CDR3aa: ASRTSGSVQY
v_gene: TRBV27
j_gene: TRBJ2-7

CDR3aa: ASRTTGGWTEAF
v_gene: TRBV11-2
j_gene: TRBJ1-1

CDR3aa: ASSLEWGGVTEAF
v_gene: TRBV11-2
j_gene: TRBJ1-1

CDR3aa: ASRGTSGIPEQF
v_gene: TRBV28
j_gene: TRBJ2-1

CDR3aa: SVGWNTGELF
v_gene: TRBV29-1
j_gene: TRBJ2-2

CDR3aa: ASSALGGPSYEQY
v_gene: TRBV19
j_gene: TRBJ2-7

CDR3aa: ASSLGTAGGVTEAF
v_gene: TRBV13
j_gene: TRBJ1-1

CDR3aa: AWSLGLGAIQPQH
v_gene: TRBV30
j_gene: TRBJ1-5